The text below deals with one T cell receptor (beta chain). The sample originates from a study of blood T cell repertoires in COVID-19. In the study overall: Sources were T cells, B-cell-depleted T cells, or PBMCs; the material itself was cDNA or gDNA.

Methods used by the authors: The authors estimated nucleated cell counts from reference gene primer amplification. Produced via immunoSEQ multiplex PCR; TCRdb's table is partial and in-frame only. That table is the source of V, J and clone size, and D and trimming were worked out from the DNA. This sample has approximately 170,000 clones; roughly 77% occur once, and the top ten carry approximately 10%. Germline CDR1 and CDR2: MNHEY and SMNVEV (reference sequence). The V gene end was trimmed by 0 bases and the J gene end by 5 bases; junction bases not matched to a gene: 7. There are 16 residues in the CDR3.

The sequence was obtained from a human donor in a cohort sampled during active COVID-19. This chain joins TRBV27 and TRBJ2-1; 7 nucleotides line up with TRBD2. The sequenced sample consisted of peripheral blood. The CDR3 DNA sequence: TGTGCCAGCAGTTTATCAGGCGGGAGCGTTCACAATGAGCAGTTCTTC. Encoded protein: CASSLSGGSVHNEQFF.